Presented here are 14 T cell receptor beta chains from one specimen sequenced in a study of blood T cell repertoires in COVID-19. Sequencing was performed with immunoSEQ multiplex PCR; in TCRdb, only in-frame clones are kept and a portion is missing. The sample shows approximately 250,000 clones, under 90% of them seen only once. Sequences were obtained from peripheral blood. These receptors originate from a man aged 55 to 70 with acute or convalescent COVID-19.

CDR3 coding DNA: TGTGCCAGCTCACCATTTACAGGGCGCCCCGCCGGGGAGCTGTTTTTT. Translated: CASSPFTGRPAGELFF. The chain joins TRBV18 to TRBJ2-2; D perhaps matches TRBD1 (6 bases). The germline gives CDR1 KGHSH, CDR2 LQKENI. V dropped 2 bases and J dropped 6 bases, with 16 bases sitting between them. The CDR3 runs 16 residues.

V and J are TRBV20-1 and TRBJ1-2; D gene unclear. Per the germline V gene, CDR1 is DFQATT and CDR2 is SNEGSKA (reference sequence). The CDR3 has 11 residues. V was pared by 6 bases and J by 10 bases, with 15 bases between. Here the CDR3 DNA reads TGCAGTGCCCGGTTTTTAGAATTCTACACCTTC. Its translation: CSARFLEFYTF.

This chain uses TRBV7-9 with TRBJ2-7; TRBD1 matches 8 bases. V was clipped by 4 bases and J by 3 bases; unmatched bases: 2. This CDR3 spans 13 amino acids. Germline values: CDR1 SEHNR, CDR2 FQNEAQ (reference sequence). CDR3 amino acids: CASSSGQDYEQYF. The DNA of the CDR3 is TGTGCCAGCAGCTCGGGACAGGACTACGAGCAGTACTTC.

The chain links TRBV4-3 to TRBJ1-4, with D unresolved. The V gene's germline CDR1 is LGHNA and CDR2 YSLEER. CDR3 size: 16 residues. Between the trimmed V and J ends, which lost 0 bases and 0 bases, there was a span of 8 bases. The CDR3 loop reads CASSQDTSATNEKLFF. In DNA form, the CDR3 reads TGCGCCAGCAGCCAAGATACCAGCGCAACTAATGAAAAACTGTTTTTT.

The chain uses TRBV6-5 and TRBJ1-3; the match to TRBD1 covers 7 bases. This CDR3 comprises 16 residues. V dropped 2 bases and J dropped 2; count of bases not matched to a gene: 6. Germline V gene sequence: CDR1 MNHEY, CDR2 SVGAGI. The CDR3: CASSYRTGVAGNTIYF. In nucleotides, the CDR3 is TGTGCCAGCAGTTACCGCACAGGGGTGGCTGGAAACACCATATATTTT.

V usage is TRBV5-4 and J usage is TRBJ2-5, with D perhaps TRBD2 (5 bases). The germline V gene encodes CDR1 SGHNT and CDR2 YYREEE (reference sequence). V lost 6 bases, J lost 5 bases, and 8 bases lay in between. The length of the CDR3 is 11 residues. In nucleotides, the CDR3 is TGTGCCAGCAAGAGGGAGGAGACCCAGTACTTC. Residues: CASKREETQYF.

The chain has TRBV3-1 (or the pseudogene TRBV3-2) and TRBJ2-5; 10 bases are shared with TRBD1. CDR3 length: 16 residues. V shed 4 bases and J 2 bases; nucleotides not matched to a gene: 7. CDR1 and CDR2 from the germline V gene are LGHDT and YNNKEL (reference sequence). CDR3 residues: CASSLRGTGAQETQYF. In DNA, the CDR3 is TGTGCCAGCAGCCTAAGGGGGACAGGGGCGCAAGAGACCCAGTACTTC.

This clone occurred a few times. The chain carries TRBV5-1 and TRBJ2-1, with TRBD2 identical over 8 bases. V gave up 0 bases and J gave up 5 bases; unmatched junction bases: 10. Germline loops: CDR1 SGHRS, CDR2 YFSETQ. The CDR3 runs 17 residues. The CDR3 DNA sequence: TGCGCCAGCAGCTTGGATGTCGGGGGGGACCCCCACAATGAGCAGTTCTTC. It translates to CASSLDVGGDPHNEQFF.

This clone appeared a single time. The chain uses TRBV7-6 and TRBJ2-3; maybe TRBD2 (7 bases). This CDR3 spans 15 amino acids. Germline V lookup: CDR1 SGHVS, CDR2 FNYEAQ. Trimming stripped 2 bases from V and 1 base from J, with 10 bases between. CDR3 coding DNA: TGTGCCAGCAGCTTACACGGGGGGCGCACAGATACGCAGTATTTT. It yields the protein CASSLHGGRTDTQYF.

CDR3 DNA: TGCGCCAGCAGCACCCACCCCGGGGAGGGCTACGAGCAGTACTTC. Encoded protein: CASSTHPGEGYEQYF. The V gene is TRBV4-3, the J gene TRBJ2-7; 7 bases fit TRBD2. CDR1 and CDR2 from the germline V gene are LGHNA and YSLEER. This CDR3 has 15 residues. V was pared by 5 bases and J by 3 bases, with 10 bases of the junction left unmatched.

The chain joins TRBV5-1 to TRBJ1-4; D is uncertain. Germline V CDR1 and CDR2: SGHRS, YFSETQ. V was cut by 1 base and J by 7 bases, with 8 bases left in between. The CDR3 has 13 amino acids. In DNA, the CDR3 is TGCGCCAGCAGCTTGCCGACTGGTGAAAAACTGTTTTTT. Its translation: CASSLPTGEKLFF. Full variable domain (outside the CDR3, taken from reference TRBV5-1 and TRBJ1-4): KAGVTQTPRYLIKTRGQQVTLSCSPISGHRSVSWYQQTPGQGLQFLFEYFSETQRNKGNFPGRFSGRQFSNSRSEMNVSTLELGDSALYLCASSLPTGEKLFFGSGTQLSVL.

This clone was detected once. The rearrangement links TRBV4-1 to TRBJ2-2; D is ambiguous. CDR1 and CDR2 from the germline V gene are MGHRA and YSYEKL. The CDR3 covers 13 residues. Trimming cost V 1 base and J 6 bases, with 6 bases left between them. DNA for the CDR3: TGCGCCAGCAGCCAAGCACGGGCCGGGGAGCTGTTTTTT. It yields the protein CASSQARAGELFF.

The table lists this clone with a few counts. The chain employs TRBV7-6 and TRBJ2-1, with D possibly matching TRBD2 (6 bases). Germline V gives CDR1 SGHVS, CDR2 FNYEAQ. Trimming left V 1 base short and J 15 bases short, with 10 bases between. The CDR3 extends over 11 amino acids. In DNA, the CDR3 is TGTGCCAGCAGCTTAGGGGACTCCCGGTTCTTC. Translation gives CASSLGDSRFF. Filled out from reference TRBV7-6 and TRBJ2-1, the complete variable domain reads GAGVSQSPRYKVTKRGQDVALRCDPISGHVSLYWYRQALGQGPEFLTYFNYEAQQDKSGLPNDRFSAERPEGSISTLTIQRTEQRDSAMYRCASSLGDSRFFGPGTRLTVL.

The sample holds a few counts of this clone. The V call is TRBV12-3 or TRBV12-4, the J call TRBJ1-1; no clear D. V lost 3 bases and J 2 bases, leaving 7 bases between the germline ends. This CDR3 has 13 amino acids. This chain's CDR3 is CASSLQVNTEAFF. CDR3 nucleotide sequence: TGTGCCAGCAGTTTGCAGGTAAACACTGAAGCTTTCTTT.